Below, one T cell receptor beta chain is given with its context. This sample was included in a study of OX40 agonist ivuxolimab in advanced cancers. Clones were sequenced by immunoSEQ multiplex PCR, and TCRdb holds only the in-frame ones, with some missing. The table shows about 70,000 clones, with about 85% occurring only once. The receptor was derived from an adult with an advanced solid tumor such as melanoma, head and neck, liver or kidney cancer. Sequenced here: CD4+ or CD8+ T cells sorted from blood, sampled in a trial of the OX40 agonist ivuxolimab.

The CDR3 loop reads CASSSTDTQYF. In nucleotides, the CDR3 is TGTGCCAGCAGCTCCACAGATACGCAGTATTTT. The chain joins TRBV7-9 to TRBJ2-3; D not resolved. V was trimmed by 4 bases and J by 2 bases, leaving 1 base between them. Germline V gene sequence: CDR1 SEHNR, CDR2 FQNEAQ (reference sequence). The CDR3 has 11 amino acids.